Listed below are T cell receptor beta chains from one sample, sequenced in a study of T cell repertoires in cytomegalovirus infection. In TCRdb, the reads were re-called with MiXCR into one record per CDR3 protein. The table includes around 350,000 distinct CDR3 sequences, about a sixth detected once. Sequenced input: PBMCs. The receptors here all came from a human donor in good health (CMV status not recorded). Some clones in this sample may be carry-over from other donors' samples. Each CDR3 is given with its conserved first and last residue. D genes are given only for firm matches. A clone size is listed for some rows: how often the clone was seen (once, few, many), or a class if it is expanded.

abundance | d_gene | j_gene | v_gene | CDR3nt | CDR3aa
few | NA | TRBJ2-5 | TRBV2 | TGTGCCAGCAGTGAGGAGCGGGTAGAGACCCAGTACTTC | CASSEERVETQYF
NA | NA | TRBJ2-1 | TRBV2 | TGTGCCGGGAGCTCCTACAATGAGCAGTTCTTC | CAGSSYNEQFF
NA | NA | TRBJ2-2 | TRBV19 | TGTGCCAGTAACGCCCGATCGAACACCGGGGAGCTGTTTTTT | CASNARSNTGELFF
NA | NA | TRBJ2-5 | TRBV7-6 | TGTGCCAGCAGCCCCCCGCTAGGCCCGGGGGAGACCCAGTACTTC | CASSPPLGPGETQYF
many | TRBD2 | TRBJ2-7 | TRBV7-6 | TGTGCCAGCAGCCAGTTTAGCGGGGAGACCTACGAGCAGTACTTC | CASSQFSGETYEQYF
NA | NA | TRBJ1-1 | TRBV18 | TGTGCCAGCTCACCACTAGTGGGACCCGGTAGGAACACTGAAGCTTTCTTT | CASSPLVGPGRNTEAFF
many | TRBD2 | TRBJ2-5 | TRBV10-2 | TGCGCCAGCAGTGAGCTCGGCGGGGGGGCTCAACGGGGAGAGACCCAGTACTTC | CASSELGGGAQRGETQYF
NA | NA | TRBJ1-6 | TRBV27 | TGTGCCAGCAGTTCGATGTTAAATGCACCCCTCCACTTT | CASSSMLNAPLHF
NA | NA | TRBJ1-5 | TRBV11-2 | TGTGCCAGCAGCTACAGGGCCTTCAATCAGCCCCAGCATTTT | CASSYRAFNQPQHF
many | NA | TRBJ2-7 | TRBV7-2 | TGTGCCAGCAGCTTAGTGGGCCTAATTGGCTACGAGCAGTACTTC | CASSLVGLIGYEQYF
NA | NA | TRBJ1-1 | TRBV6-1 | TGTGCCAGCCACGTTCTCCAATCCTGGGCTGAAGCTTTCTTT | CASHVLQSWAEAFF
many | TRBD2 | TRBJ2-1 | TRBV7-9 | TGTGCCAGCAGCACCCCGGGACTAGCGGGAGGACCCTACAATGAGCAGTTCTTC | CASSTPGLAGGPYNEQFF